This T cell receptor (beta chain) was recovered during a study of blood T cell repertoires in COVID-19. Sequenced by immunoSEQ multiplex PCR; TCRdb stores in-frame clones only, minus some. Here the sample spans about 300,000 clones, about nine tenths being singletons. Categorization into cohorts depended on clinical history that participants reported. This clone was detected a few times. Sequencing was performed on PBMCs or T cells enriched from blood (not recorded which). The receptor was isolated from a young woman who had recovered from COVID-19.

CDR3 sequence (DNA): TGTGCCAGCAGCTTCCAAGGGGGAGACACTGAAGCTTTCTTT. This gives the protein CASSFQGGDTEAFF. The J gene is TRBJ1-1, the V gene TRBV11-1; TRBD1 is a possible D gene (6 bases). Germline loops: CDR1 SGHAT, CDR2 FQDESV (reference sequence). Trimming shortened V by 3 bases and J by 3 bases, and 11 bases separated the two germline ends. The CDR3 spans 14 residues.